This entry is about one TCR beta chain. No antigen is known for it. No base quality values were provided; no much bigger clone lies one nucleotide off. The time point label on this specimen signifies: about 28 days (+/-7) after the second vaccine dose. AZD1222 recipients given second doses at about 4 weeks or at about 12 weeks were pooled, since spike-specific TCR depth and breadth were not found to differ between the two schedules. Samples from vaccinated people were obtained from the UK trials COV001 and COV002, which included a single-blind randomized controlled phase 2/3 trial of AZD1222 (ChAdOx1 nCoV-19) in healthy adults. For TCRbeta chain sequencing, PBMC samples from trial participants were taken at day 0 and at day 28 after the second dose. V is cut by 1 base and J by 1 base, and the space between the germline ends is 11 bases. The CDR3 measures 15 amino acids from cysteine to phenylalanine. Only CDR3 DNA is held: 45 bases, read in frame from base 1. CDR1 SQVTM and CDR2 ANQGSEA were looked up in the germline V gene.

This entry belongs to a study of T cell responses to AZD1222 COVID-19 vaccine (dated by TCRdb to about 2021). Regarding the study in general: A total of approximately 240 trial participants underwent TCR sequencing, of whom 200 to 220 had received two doses of AZD1222 and approximately 25 had received two doses of the MenACWY control vaccine. Trial participants were enrolled by age into subgroups of 18-55, 56-69 and 70-plus years, and around 140, 26 and 57 TCR-sequenced participants, respectively, were included in these subgroups.

The paper as a whole reports these results and caveats: Epitopes outside the regions mutated in the B.1.351 and B.1.1.7 variants were reportedly recognized by nearly half of the unique spike-specific TCRs. Conclusions about previously exposed vaccinees are limited because only six or seven AZD1222 recipients were SARS-CoV-2 seropositive at baseline. In the small 56-69-year group, the increase in depth fell short of significance, most likely because of low power. After two AZD1222 doses, spike-specific TCR breadth and depth were significantly higher than at day 0 and than in MenACWY recipients. The whole spike protein was spanned by vaccine-associated CD4 TCRs, and dominant responses were seen in regions 160-218 and 743-854. Participants were mostly white British, with more females than males. The authors suggested clonal diversity may have been underestimated. Because no samples from the day 14 peak response were available, repertoires could be characterized only after the peak T cell response.

The CDR3 regions of human TCRbeta chains were analyzed by immunosequencing. Concerning the study's data processing: TCRs in the repertoires were matched against a reference library of SARS-CoV-2-specific TCRs that had been generated with the MIRA antigen-specificity platform. Breadth was defined as the fraction of unique TCRs that were SARS-CoV-2-associated, and depth was defined as the fraction of total T cells that were SARS-CoV-2-associated. Each spike-specific TCR was assigned to its reactive spike region and to a CD4 or CD8 class using the MIRA data. Log10-transformed breadth and depth values were compared by one-way ANOVA with Sidak's multiple comparisons tests. Held by TCRdb, this immuneACCESS table contains in-frame sequences only and omits some clones. Under half of the omission traces to an unresolved V gene where checked; the cause of the rest is unknown. From that table come the V and J calls and clone size; the DNA was used to work out D and trimming. This sample is represented by some 180,000 clones; 90% to 95% of them were singletons. 1.5% to 2% of the sample rests with the top ten.

The receptor chain draws on TRBV29-1 and TRBJ2-1; TRBD2 is possibly the D segment (5 matching bases). The TCR comes from an adult who received the AZD1222 COVID-19 vaccine. Material: peripheral blood, obtained 28 days after the second AZD1222 dose. The DNA reads as follows: TGCAGCGTTGAAGGTAGCGCGAGATCCTACAATGAGCAGTTCTTC. Translated, it reads CSVEGSARSYNEQFF.